This TCR beta chain was documented in a study of blood T cell repertoires in COVID-19. In the study overall: In each case, the material was cDNA or gDNA derived from T cells, B-cell-depleted T cells, or PBMCs.

The CDR3 is 14 amino acids. The J segment lost 7 bases and the V segment lost 1 base, leaving 4 bases of the junction unmatched. Looked up from germline, CDR1 is LGHDT and CDR2 is YNNKEL (reference sequence). In the source study's methods: Amplification with reference gene primers provided the estimates of nucleated cell counts. The method was immunoSEQ multiplex PCR; TCRdb's version includes in-frame clones alone and lacks a portion of them. Clonal size and the V and J genes are those of that table, whereas D and trimming came from the DNA. The sample lists around 200,000 clones, 84% occurring once.

This rearrangement joins TRBV3-1 (or the pseudogene TRBV3-2) to TRBJ1-5, with 7 bases aligning to TRBD1. Sample: peripheral blood. This TCR derives from a man younger than 40 with active or convalescent COVID-19. CDR3 in DNA: TGTGCCAGCAGCCAAGGACAGGGTGAACAGCCCCAGCATTTT. As protein: CASSQGQGEQPQHF.